The sequence of this T cell receptor beta chain was determined in a study of T-cell memory formation after mild COVID-19. About the study: In these data, TCR clusters were largely donor specific. The study, taken as a whole, reports: For contracting clones, CD4+ ones sat mainly in CM and EM, CD8+ in EMRA.

Regarding this clonotype: What it recognizes is unknown.

The length of the CDR3 is 15 residues. The V gene's germline CDR1 is SGHTA and CDR2 FQGNSA. Trimming cost V 5 bases and J 6 bases; bases outside gene matches: 9. TCR alpha and TCR beta cDNA libraries carrying sample barcodes and UMIs came from 5'RACE with constant-segment primers. TCRdb passed the 5' RACE reads through MiXCR, listing each CDR3 protein once. This table holds fewer than 350,000 distinct CDR3 sequences, more than 15% found once. The TCR comes from a man aged 18 to 29 who had mild COVID-19 (a few samples of this study predate the infection). Cell type and time point are not known. The specimen sequenced was PBMCs or a T cell subset sorted from them (not recorded which). V and J are TRBV7-2 and TRBJ2-1; 8 bases align to TRBD2. The CDR3 DNA sequence: TGTGCCAGCAGCCTTACCCGGGGGGGCCGCAATGAGCAGTTCTTC. Residues: CASSLTRGGRNEQFF.